This T cell receptor beta chain was observed in a study of PD-L1 blockade in urothelial cancer. Study details: Of 29 patients, around 25 were males with bladder-origin urothelial cancer.

Measured with immunoSEQ multiplex PCR; TCRdb has only the in-frame clones, and not every one. The data hold 85,000 to 130,000 clones, with approximately 91% observed a single time. Germline-derived CDR1 and CDR2 are GTSNPN and SVGIG (reference sequence). This CDR3 is built from 15 residues. The V segment lost 5 bases and the J segment 4 bases; nucleotides outside the gene matches: 9. This sample comprised PBMCs, obtained around atezolizumab (anti-PD-L1) treatment. J is TRBJ2-2 and V is TRBV30; 8 bases are shared with TRBD2. The origin of this receptor is a woman of 80 years or more with urothelial cancer. The CDR3 DNA follows: TGTGCCTGGCTTTTAGCGGGGCCAGGCACCGGGGAGCTGTTTTTT. This encodes CAWLLAGPGTGELFF.